This T cell receptor (beta chain) was obtained from a study of cytomegalovirus exposure and HLA in healthy donors (dated by TCRdb to the late 2010s). A note on the overall study: An earlier analysis of 587 of the donors reported 250 to 350 Gb of sequence data and 117 million unique TCR beta sequences obtained from about 180 million T cells. Roughly 300 gigabases of sequencing data and approximately 85 million unique TCR sequences were included in an early release covering around 600 HLA-typed donors. The genetic ancestry cluster associated with self-reported Caucasian donors included roughly four fifths of the 300 to 400 genotyped donors. The study was designed to test whether signatures of past pathogen exposure could be identified by cataloging public T cell receptors. The study used immunosequencing to profile the T cell repertoires of several hundred subjects and linked those repertoires to cytomegalovirus serostatus. Along with the approximately 700-subject first cohort, a separate validation cohort of over a hundred different subjects was used. The study combined high-throughput TCR immunosequencing, statistical association of individual TCRs with disease status, and machine learning to predict cytomegalovirus infection status. A later analysis re-analyzed previously published TCR beta repertoires from 650 to 800 donors and added high-resolution HLA genotyping to study TCR occurrence patterns. In the later analysis, no new phenotypic data were used to find candidate immune exposures; instead, reliance was placed on TCR beta sequences and their occurrence across donors. An earlier analysis of 587 of the donors applied high-throughput TCR beta sequencing to assess whether each TCR beta V gene segment acted as functional or pseudogenic. Donor age, sex, ethnicity and CMV serostatus were collected together with the repertoire data. In a later genetic analysis, genome-wide SNP genotypes for 398 of the 666 donors were used, and that subset was treated as a discovery cohort. Every repertoire in the discovery cohort had been generated on one and the same sequencing platform. Class I and class II HLA loci were covered by the typing at four-digit resolution. The number of donors typed differed by locus, with roughly 620-630 for A, B, C, DRB1 and DQB1, roughly 520 for DQA1, 600 to 610 for DPA1, and some 470 for DPB1. Four to six DR-DQ haplotypes were handled as single units for association and clustering, since linkage in the cohort was strong. Among about 370 genotyped donors of the cohort, an average of about 240,000 unique TCR beta nucleotide sequences was sequenced per donor, of which about 18% were non-productive.

In the case of this clone: What this receptor recognizes is not known. Base-call qualities are not available, and no considerably larger clone is one nucleotide away.

In total, approximately 610 healthy bone marrow donors made up the cohort. All cohort members were sampled while nominally healthy, although unrecorded immune exposures were likely present. The donor tested CMV seronegative and was one of the 352 seronegative cohort members. A peripheral blood sample was provided by each donor, and peripheral blood mononuclear cells were used for TCR beta sequencing. Genomic DNA was extracted from the blood cell samples with the Qiagen DNeasy Blood Extraction Kit. The method behind the library was the immunoSEQ multiplex PCR assay. For the multiplex PCR, a mixture combining 60 forward primers for TCR Vbeta segments and 13 reverse primers for TCR Jbeta segments was used. Amplification of the CDR3 region of rearranged TCR beta genes was performed with a multiplex PCR assay on genomic DNA. The amplified TCR beta libraries were sequenced on the Illumina HiSeq System as 87-base-pair reads. As for how the authors treated the data: A later analysis counted about 82 million unique TCR beta chains across the 700 or so repertoires, and approximately 11 million of these chains were shared by at least two donors. A nearest-neighbor algorithm error-corrected the raw reads and collapsed the reads into unique sequences, merging closely related sequences to remove PCR and sequencing errors. Alignment of CDR3 sequences to IMGT reference sequences was used to assign V, D and J gene segments. For a sequence to be retained, a match of at least six nucleotides was required to both a V gene segment and a J gene segment. A rearrangement was called productive if the CDR3 had no stop codons and remained in frame with V and J, and every other rearrangement was called non-productive. Following IMGT convention, CDR3 was defined as the stretch from the second conserved V-encoded cysteine up to the conserved J-encoded phenylalanine. In an earlier analysis of around 570 of the donors, sequences lacking an unambiguous match to a single V gene segment were excluded. An earlier analysis of about 590 of the donors classified V segments as functional when productive rearrangements were above 56.7% and as segregating when the standard deviation between donors was above 5%. A statistical classification framework was built for diagnosing cytomegalovirus status from the catalog of TCR beta chain sequences. In a later analysis, TCR nucleotide sequences were compared against IMGT/GENE-DB human TR gene sequences so that V and J genes could be assigned. In a later analysis, CDR3 sequences and most-parsimonious VDJ recombination scenarios were assigned using the TCRdist pipeline. In a later analysis, each TCR beta chain was defined by its CDR3 amino acid sequence together with its V-gene family, and reads without a unique V-gene family were excluded. In a later analysis, 450 to 600 highly shared, low-generation-probability nucleotide sequences were removed to address suspected cross-contamination and a sequencing artifact. For each public chain, a later analysis derived a clonal expansion index from normalized ranks of inferred template counts within each repertoire. In a later analysis, generation probabilities were computed with a VDJ recombination model fitted to out-of-frame rearrangements, and the resulting probabilities were checked against IGoR. Hypergeometric tests were used in a later analysis to score TCR-TCR, TCR-HLA and TCR-CMV co-occurrence, with a repertoire-size bias correction applied to the TCR pairs. False discovery rates were estimated in a later analysis by permuting HLA or CMV assignments 20 times. In a later analysis, co-occurring TCRs were grouped using DBSCAN, with TCRdist sequence similarity added in when clustering inside HLA-allele-positive subsets. For co-occurrence clustering, repertoires with fewer than 30,000 or more than 120,000 public chains were excluded, along with roughly five repertoires with anomalous nucleotide sharing. TCRdb retrieved this table from immuneACCESS and kept in-frame rearrangements only. Not all clones are present; in checked studies, unresolved V genes account for under half, and no reason is known for the remainder. The V and J calls and the clone size are those of that table, but D and trimming were determined from the DNA. This sample lists about 130,000 clones; around 77% were detected once. Clones ranked in the top ten supply approximately 5% of the sample.

Points the paper makes about the study in general: The only immune exposure information available for the cohort was CMV serostatus. Most TCR sequences were seen in very few donors, while some public TCRs were found in many individuals. Sequencing depth was assumed to be roughly uniform across donors in the presence/absence analyses, though that assumption may not hold. According to a later genetic analysis, donors in an Asian-associated ancestry cluster had fewer N-insertions in productive TCRs than the roughly 700-donor mean. Roughly 17 rarely observed V segments, including chromosome 9 orphons, were excluded from the earlier analysis of about 600 of the donors because counts were too low. An earlier analysis of around 540 of the donors showed that most TCR beta V segments appeared in productive rearrangements either about 87% or about 30% of the time, which broadly matched IMGT annotations. The study listed 150 to 200 TCR beta chains as associated with cytomegalovirus. HLA typing was unavailable for some donors at each locus, so association tests used only the typed subset. Assigning TCR associations to individual alleles was difficult when HLA alleles, especially DR and DQ, strongly co-occurred. A further reported finding was that TCR beta sequences accurately predicted the HLA-A and HLA-B alleles for most subjects in the first cohort. In a later analysis, over 15,000 TCR beta sequences were associated with specific HLA alleles at a false discovery rate of 0.05. Linkage disequilibrium might explain the correlated functional status among segregating V segments, but an unknown experimental factor could not be ruled out. In a later analysis, most CMV-associated TCR beta chains were found to appear HLA-restricted, with HLA associations seemingly driven largely by CMV exposure. A cluster of highly shared sequence variants was judged likely to be a technical artifact of the sequencing pipeline. The authors suggested that the approach could potentially be generalized to other disease states and immunological phenotypes. According to a later analysis, TCR association rates differed among HLA loci, with DRB1 alleles showing the most associated TCRs and HLA-C alleles showing the fewest. A later analysis reported that several top co-occurrence clusters appeared linked to parvovirus B19, influenza, CMV and Epstein-Barr virus. The classifier was reported to diagnose cytomegalovirus status with high specificity and sensitivity in both the original cohort and the validation cohort. In a later genetic analysis, a missense DCLRE1C variant was associated with V-gene and J-gene trimming of TCR beta chains, and the association was replicated in an independent cohort. A few of the identified cytomegalovirus-associated TCR beta chains were confirmed in vitro to be specific for cytomegalovirus antigens. Because the 87-base-pair reads could not distinguish some IMGT-functional V segments, including TRBV6-2 and TRBV6-3, those segments were excluded. Compared with equally common non-associated chains, HLA-associated TCR beta chains in a later analysis were more clonally expanded and had lower generation probabilities. The cohort was sequenced for TCR beta chains only, and without alpha or paired-chain data the features that could be detected were limited.

The CDR3, cysteine through phenylalanine, is 14 amino acids long. Only the CDR3 region is kept as DNA, spanning 42 bases read in frame from base 1. As encoded in the germline V gene, CDR1 is SGHVS while CDR2 is FNYEAQ. V loses 2 bases, J loses 3 bases, and the germline ends lie 10 bases apart. Input material: PBMCs. The receptor's source is a man under 40 in good health and CMV-seronegative. This receptor chain uses TRBV7-6 and TRBJ1-1; tentative D gene TRBD1, with 6 bases matching. The sequenced DNA is TGTGCCAGCAGCTTATGGGGGCTGGACACTGAAGCTTTCTTT. Translated, it gives CASSLWGLDTEAFF.